The 4 T cell receptor beta chains reported below all come from one sample, sequenced in a study of tumor and adjacent non-tumor tissue in lung cancer. RNA was extracted from bulk tissue without any cell sorting. More than 3 cm separated this lung sample from the edge of the tumor. TCRbeta libraries were built with three rounds of nested PCR, modified from ARM-PCR. TCRdb ran MiXCR on the multiplex PCR reads and lists one entry per CDR3 protein. The table lists tens of thousands of distinct CDR3 sequences, more than 65% of them singletons. What was sequenced was distant non-tumor lung tissue. These receptor sequences come from a man aged 70 or older with non-small cell lung cancer.

Details on this clonotype: The junction does not match germline at one end; this may be a read error. The rearrangement uses TRBV12-3 or TRBV12-4 and TRBJ1-6; no firm D call. The CDR3 is 15 residues long. The CDR3 loop is CASSGGMSYSSPLHF. The CDR3 bases are TGTGCCAGCAGCGGAGGGATGTCCTATAGTTCACCCCTCCACTTT.

On this clonotype: A much larger clone lies one base from this, so it may be a read error. V usage is TRBV5-8 and J usage is TRBJ2-6; D unclear. The CDR3 length is 13 residues. Germline lookup yields CDR1 SGHTS and CDR2 YDEGEE. CDR3 nucleotides: TGTGTCAGCAGCTTTACCGGGGCCAACGTCCTGACTTTC. It codes for CVSSFTGANVLTF.

About this clonotype: The junction does not match germline at one end; this may be a read error. The chain couples TRBV6-2 or TRBV6-3 to TRBJ2-7; D unresolved. Germline values: CDR1 MNHEY, CDR2 SVGEGT. The CDR3 has 14 residues. CDR3 DNA sequence: TGTGCCTGCAGTTCTTGGGCAAGTCGTTACGAGCAGTACTTC. This sequence encodes CACSSWASRYEQYF.

Of note for this clonotype: Sequence at one end of the junction differs from germline and may be a read error. The chain has TRBV10-3 and TRBJ1-6; 7 nucleotides agree with TRBD1. The CDR3 is 14 amino acids. Germline V gene sequence: CDR1 ENHRY, CDR2 SYGVKD. CDR3 protein: CAINRQGPNSPLNF. Here the CDR3 DNA reads TGTGCCATCAATAGACAGGGACCTAATTCACCCCTCAACTTC.